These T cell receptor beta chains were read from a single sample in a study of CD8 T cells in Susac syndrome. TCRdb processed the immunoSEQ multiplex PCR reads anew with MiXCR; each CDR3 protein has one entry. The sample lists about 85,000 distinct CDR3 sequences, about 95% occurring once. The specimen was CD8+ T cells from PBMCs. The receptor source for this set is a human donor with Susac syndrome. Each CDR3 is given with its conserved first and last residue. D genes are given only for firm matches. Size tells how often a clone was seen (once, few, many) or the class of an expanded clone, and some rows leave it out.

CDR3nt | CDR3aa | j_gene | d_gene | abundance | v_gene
TGTGCCAGCAGCCAAGGACTTTACACCGGGGAGCTGTTTTTT | CASSQGLYTGELFF | TRBJ2-2 | . | . | TRBV14
TGCAGCGTTGTTTTTAGACAGCAAGGCCCCACCGGGGAGCTGTTTTTT | CSVVFRQQGPTGELFF | TRBJ2-2 | . | . | TRBV29-1
TGTGCCTCCTCCGGTGGACTAGCGCGAACTTACAATGAGCAGTTCTTC | CASSGGLARTYNEQFF | TRBJ2-1 | TRBD2 | . | TRBV30
TGCGCCAGCAGCCAAGAGGGCGGGACCTACGAGCAGTACTTC | CASSQEGGTYEQYF | TRBJ2-7 | . | . | TRBV4-1
TGCAGTGCTAGAGATCGCCCCGAACATGCGGTCTACGAGCAGTACTTC | CSARDRPEHAVYEQYF | TRBJ2-7 | . | . | TRBV20-1
TGCAGCGTTTTCCCCGGAGCGGGGGGCTACAATGAGCAGTTCTTC | CSVFPGAGGYNEQFF | TRBJ2-1 | TRBD2 | . | TRBV29-1
TGTGCCTGGCAAGGAGCGGGAGGCAACGAGCAGTACTTC | CAWQGAGGNEQYF | TRBJ2-7 | TRBD2 | . | TRBV30
TGCAGCGATAGGACGGAGGACAATGAGCAGTTCTTC | CSDRTEDNEQFF | TRBJ2-1 | . | . | TRBV29-1
TGTGCCAGCAGTTTTGGCACCGATCAGCCCCAGCATTTT | CASSFGTDQPQHF | TRBJ1-5 | . | . | TRBV27
TGTGCCAGCAGCGTCCCAGGGGACACTGAAGCTTTCTTT | CASSVPGDTEAFF | TRBJ1-1 | . | . | TRBV9
TGTGCCAGCAGCTCGGGAGACGAGCAGTACTTC | CASSSGDEQYF | TRBJ2-7 | . | . | TRBV11-2
TGCGCCAGCAGCTTCGGGGCAGGGGGAACCTACGAGCAGTACTTC | CASSFGAGGTYEQYF | TRBJ2-7 | TRBD1 | . | TRBV5-1
TGCAGTGCTAGTGTCATGGTGCGAGAGACCCAGTACTTC | CSASVMVRETQYF | TRBJ2-5 | . | . | TRBV20-1
TGTGCCAGCAGCCTAATAGCGCCCCTGCTCTACAATGAGCAGTTCTTC | CASSLIAPLLYNEQFF | TRBJ2-1 | . | . | TRBV7-9
TGTGCCAGCAGCCCCATGGGGGGCCCAGATACGCAGTATTTT | CASSPMGGPDTQYF | TRBJ2-3 | . | . | TRBV7-9
TGCAGTGCTAGAAAACGGGGCCAGAACTATGGCTACACCTTC | CSARKRGQNYGYTF | TRBJ1-2 | . | . | TRBV20-1
TGTGCCAGCAGTTTGTTTTTAAGCGGTCCCCAAGAGACCCAGTACTTC | CASSLFLSGPQETQYF | TRBJ2-5 | . | . | TRBV12-3/TRBV12-4
TGTGCCAGCAGCGTAGGAGGGGCTGAGCAGTACTTC | CASSVGGAEQYF | TRBJ2-7 | . | once | TRBV9
TGTGCCACCCGGAGAGCGGGGGAAGAGACCCAGTACTTC | CATRRAGEETQYF | TRBJ2-5 | TRBD2 | . | TRBV24-1
TGCAGCGTTGAAGCAAGCCGGGTGTTAGCGGGAGGGCCCCTCTACGAGCAGTACTTC | CSVEASRVLAGGPLYEQYF | TRBJ2-7 | TRBD2 | . | TRBV29-1
TGTGCCAGCAGCTTATGGGCAGCGGCCCACGAGCAGTACTTC | CASSLWAAAHEQYF | TRBJ2-7 | . | . | TRBV7-9
TGTGCCAGCAGTCCTTCCTCCCTCGGACTAGCGAACAATGAGCAGTTCTTC | CASSPSSLGLANNEQFF | TRBJ2-1 | TRBD2 | . | TRBV12-3/TRBV12-4
TGTGCCACCAGTGACCTACTACAGGGAATCCCCTACGAGCAGTACTTC | CATSDLLQGIPYEQYF | TRBJ2-7 | . | . | TRBV24-1
TGCAGTGCTAGAGAAGCGGTACGCTCCTACGAGCAGTACTTC | CSAREAVRSYEQYF | TRBJ2-7 | . | . | TRBV20-1
TGCAGTGCTGGACAACAGGGGGGGAATGGCTACACCTTC | CSAGQQGGNGYTF | TRBJ1-2 | TRBD1 | once | TRBV20-1
TGTGCCACCAGTGATCGCGTCGGGCAGTACTTC | CATSDRVGQYF | TRBJ2-7 | . | . | TRBV24-1
TGTGCCAGCAGTCCAGAGATCTCTGGGGCCAACGTCCTGACTTTC | CASSPEISGANVLTF | TRBJ2-6 | . | once | TRBV12-3/TRBV12-4
TGTGCCAGCAGTTACGTGGCGGGGACGGATGAGCAGTTCTTC | CASSYVAGTDEQFF | TRBJ2-1 | . | . | TRBV6-2/TRBV6-3
TGCGCCAGCAGCCCTGACACTCTAGGCTACACCTTC | CASSPDTLGYTF | TRBJ1-2 | . | . | TRBV5-1